This T cell receptor beta chain was captured in a study of identical twins. The germline V gene encodes CDR1 DFQATT and CDR2 SNEGSKA (reference sequence). This CDR3 comprises 13 residues. Germline trimming cut 3 bases from V and 7 bases from J; bases unmatched to any gene: 4. TCRdb itself ran the 5' RACE reads through MiXCR, one entry per CDR3 protein. The sample has a few hundred thousand distinct CDR3 sequences; about 9% are singletons. This chain connects TRBV20-1 to TRBJ2-4; 9 nucleotides match TRBD2. This receptor was identified in a woman aged 45-65 years in good health. The sample taken for sequencing was naive T cells sorted from blood. DNA of the CDR3: TGCAGTGCTAGCCCCACTAGCGGGAACATTCAGTACTTC. Translating gives CSASPTSGNIQYF.